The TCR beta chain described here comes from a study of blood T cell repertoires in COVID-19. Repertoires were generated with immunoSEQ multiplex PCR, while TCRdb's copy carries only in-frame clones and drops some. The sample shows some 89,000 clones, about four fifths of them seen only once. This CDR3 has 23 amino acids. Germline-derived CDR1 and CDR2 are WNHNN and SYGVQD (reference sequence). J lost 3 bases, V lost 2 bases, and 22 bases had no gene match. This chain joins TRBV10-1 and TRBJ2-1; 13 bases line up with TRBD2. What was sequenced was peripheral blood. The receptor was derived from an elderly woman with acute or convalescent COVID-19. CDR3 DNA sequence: TGCGCCAGCAGTGAGGGACCGGGACTAGCGGGACGATTGGTACCTGCCGTCTACAATGAGCAGTTCTTC. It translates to CASSEGPGLAGRLVPAVYNEQFF.